This T cell receptor beta chain is drawn from a study of CD8+CD57+ T cells in acquired aplastic anemia. Study overall: Sorted CD4+ plus CD8+ cells gave DNA averaging 3.2 ug. Where healthy donors were concerned, CD4+ cells averaged around 9.9 million reads. Study outcomes and limitations: Sharing between patients and controls was observed for around 30 CD8+ CDR3 sequences. Levels of CD8+ Simpson's diversity were not significantly distinct in patients versus controls.

This CDR3 region has 15 residues. V was shortened by 4 bases and J by 0 bases, with 10 bases between the two germline ends. Germline CDR1 is SGHTA and CDR2 is FQGNSA. A remark on this clonotype: Its antigen remains unknown.

Genomic DNA, serving as template, underwent TCR beta VDJ and CDR3 profiling. TCRdb reanalysed the reads using MiXCR and keeps one entry per CDR3 protein. Found here are over 200,000 distinct CDR3 sequences, about 59% of them singletons; the top ten hold 29%. The sequencing sample was made of sorted CD4+, CD8+, or CD8+CD57+ T cells (not recorded which) from PBMCs. The sequence was obtained from a human donor in good health. The chain links TRBV7-2 to TRBJ1-3; D uncertain. The CDR3 loop is CASSSERYSGNTIYF. Here the CDR3 DNA reads TGTGCCAGCAGCTCTGAGAGGTACTCTGGAAACACCATATATTTT.